The 18 T cell receptor beta chains below were found in one sample sequenced in a study of beta chain features in type 1 diabetes. Whole-study results and caveats: Across all four CD4+ subsets, people with type 1 diabetes showed modestly shorter TCRB CDR3s.

These receptors have no known antigen. The whole isolated RNA underwent reverse transcription, so sequencing captured expressed TCRB transcripts. Using immunoSEQ multiplex PCR, the repertoire was profiled, and TCRdb retains in-frame clones only, with some absent. The data contain roughly 290,000 clones, approximately 16% of them singletons. The sample was naive CD4+ T cells from blood. Receptors originate from a man between 18 and 29 years old with type 1 diabetes.

This clone came up a few times. The J gene is TRBJ2-7, the V gene TRBV30; D may be TRBD2 (6 bases). Trimming removed 5 bases at V and 7 bases at J, with 21 bases between. This CDR3 comprises 14 residues. CDR1 is GTSNPN and CDR2 is SVGIG in the germline V gene (reference sequence). The CDR3 region is CAWDPGTGVGEQYF. The CDR3 nucleotides read TGTGCCTGGGACCCGGGGACGGGGGTTGGTGAGCAGTACTTC.

J is TRBJ2-3 and V is TRBV7-8; 14 bases fit TRBD2. The V gene end was trimmed by 3 bases and the J gene end by 5 bases; junction bases not matched to a gene: 7. The CDR3 extends over 17 amino acids. CDR1 and CDR2 (germline): SGHVS, FQNEAQ. The CDR3 DNA reads TGTGCCAGCAGCTTCCGACTAGCGGGGGGGCAACGAGATACGCAGTATTTT. Translating gives CASSFRLAGGQRDTQYF.

This clone has a handful of counts. The V and J genes are TRBV28 and TRBJ2-1; 8 bases are shared with TRBD2. With 1 base clipped from V and 4 bases from J, the junction kept 3 bases outside the gene matches. Looked up from germline, CDR1 is MDHEN and CDR2 is SYDVKM. The CDR3 loop spans 15 amino acids. CDR3: CASSLYGGGYNEQFF. The CDR3 coding sequence is TGTGCCAGCAGTTTATACGGGGGGGGATACAATGAGCAGTTCTTC.

There are a few counts of this clone. CDR3 in amino acids: CASSRPLAVHGELFF. The CDR3 DNA follows: TGCGCCAGCAGTCGACCACTAGCGGTCCACGGGGAGCTGTTTTTT. V usage is TRBV23-1 and J usage is TRBJ2-2; 8 bases fit TRBD2. TRBV23-1 is an open reading frame whose function is uncertain. V trimming: 4 bases; J trimming: 7 bases; junction bases outside the gene matches: 8. The CDR3 runs to 15 residues.

This clone was observed a few times. This rearrangement joins TRBV30 to TRBJ1-2, with 7 bases identical to TRBD1. The CDR3 consists of 16 residues. V shed 8 bases, J shed 3 bases, and the junction held 18 bases outside the gene matches. Germline CDR1 reads GTSNPN; CDR2 reads SVGIG (reference sequence). The CDR3 coding sequence is TGTGCCCATAAGATACTGGACAGGAGCAAGGACTATGGCTACACCTTC. Encoded protein: CAHKILDRSKDYGYTF.

V usage is TRBV14 and J usage is TRBJ2-2, with unresolved D. The length of the CDR3 is 15 residues. The V and J ends lost 0 bases and 5 bases respectively, with 10 bases between them. CDR1 is SGHDN, CDR2 FVKESK, per germline. Here the CDR3 reads CASSQDSIQTGELFF. DNA for the CDR3: TGTGCCAGCAGCCAAGATTCGATTCAGACCGGGGAGCTGTTTTTT.

The V and J genes are TRBV6-6 and TRBJ2-5; TRBD1 might be the D (6 bases). CDR3 length: 13 amino acids. Trimming took 6 bases from V and 4 from J, leaving 12 bases between them. Germline CDR1 is MNHNY and CDR2 is SVGAGI (reference sequence). CDR3 amino acids: CASRPRRGETQYF. CDR3 in DNA: TGTGCCAGCAGACCCCGCAGGGGAGAGACCCAGTACTTC.

This chain connects TRBV5-4 to TRBJ2-7, with TRBD1 matching 11 bases. The V gene end was trimmed by 4 bases and the J gene end by 6 bases; junction bases not matched to a gene: 3. The CDR3 extends over 13 amino acids. The germline V gene encodes CDR1 SGHNT and CDR2 YYREEE (reference sequence). The CDR3 bases are TGTGCCAGCAGCCCTGGGACAGGGGGCGAGCAGTACTTC. It codes for CASSPGTGGEQYF.

The gene calls are TRBV7-2 and TRBJ2-1, with 7 bases lining up with TRBD1. CDR3 length: 15 residues. V dropped 5 bases and J dropped 6; count of bases not matched to a gene: 10. The germline gives CDR1 SGHTA, CDR2 FQGNSA. CDR3 DNA sequence: TGTGCCAGCAGCCGACAGGGTATGATTACCAATGAGCAGTTCTTC. Protein product: CASSRQGMITNEQFF.

The V call is TRBV11-2, the J call TRBJ2-1, with TRBD2 matching over 9 bases. Germline values: CDR1 SGHAT, CDR2 FQNNGV. V was clipped by 1 base and J by 7 bases; unmatched bases: 8. The CDR3 contains 16 residues. The CDR3 protein is CASSLGRSGRRNEQFF. DNA of the CDR3: TGTGCCAGCAGCTTAGGTAGAAGCGGGAGGCGGAATGAGCAGTTCTTC.

This chain connects TRBV11-3 to TRBJ2-5; TRBD2 aligns across 9 bases. The length of the CDR3 is 14 residues. The germline V gene has CDR1 SGHNT and CDR2 YENEEA. J gave up 5 bases and V 1 base, and 2 bases lay outside the gene matches. The DNA of the CDR3 is TGTGCCAGCAGCTTAGGTGGACTAGCGGAGACCCAGTACTTC. Its translation is CASSLGGLAETQYF.

Only a few counts were recorded for this clone. V gene TRBV10-3 combines with J gene TRBJ1-4, with TRBD1 identical over 9 bases. V lost 6 bases, J lost 8 bases, and 4 bases stayed unmatched. This CDR3 is built from 13 residues. Germline assignment: CDR1 ENHRY and CDR2 SYGVKD. CDR3 bases: TGTGCCATCAGGGGACAGGGAGAAGAAAAACTGTTTTTT. It is translated as CAIRGQGEEKLFF.

This clone was counted only a few times. The chain links TRBV28 to TRBJ2-1; TRBD1 matches at 9 bases. The CDR3 totals 15 residues. Per the germline V gene, CDR1 is MDHEN and CDR2 is SYDVKM. J was trimmed by 6 bases and V by 2 bases; bases with no gene match: 5. In nucleotides, the CDR3 is TGTGCCAGCAGTTTACCCGGACAGGGGATCAATGAGCAGTTCTTC. This codes for CASSLPGQGINEQFF.

The chain joins TRBV11-2 to TRBJ2-5; D is unclear. CDR1 and CDR2 from the germline V gene are SGHAT and FQNNGV. The CDR3 is 13 amino acids. Trimming removed 1 base from V and 5 bases from J, with 8 bases in between. The CDR3 bases are TGTGCCAGCAGCTTAGCGGTGTTGGAGACCCAGTACTTC. It codes for CASSLAVLETQYF.

A few counts support this clone. The genes are TRBV5-1 and TRBJ1-5; no reliable D call. The CDR3 extends over 13 amino acids. The V end lost 1 base, the J end lost 0 bases, and 2 bases lay between the germline ends. Germline V lookup: CDR1 SGHRS, CDR2 YFSETQ. For the CDR3, the DNA is TGCGCCAGCAGCTTGTATAGCAATCAGCCCCAGCATTTT. Encoded protein: CASSLYSNQPQHF.

The chain uses TRBV6-6 and TRBJ2-7; 7 bases align to TRBD1. Germline-derived CDR1 and CDR2 are MNHNY and SVGAGI (reference sequence). The trim removed 2 bases at V and 4 bases at J, leaving 8 bases unmatched. The CDR3 consists of 15 residues. Written as DNA, the CDR3 is TGTGCCAGCAGTTACGCGACAGGGCTCATGTACGAGCAGTACTTC. Protein product: CASSYATGLMYEQYF.

This clone has just a few counts. Within the sample, other DNA sequences also encode this same CDR3. The V call is TRBV29-1, the J call TRBJ1-5; 9 bases are shared with TRBD1. Trimming cost V 4 bases and J 2 bases; bases outside gene matches: 0. Germline values: CDR1 SQVTM, CDR2 ANQGSEA. This CDR3 spans 13 amino acids. CDR3 in amino acids: CSVGTGGNQPQHF. Here the CDR3 DNA reads TGCAGCGTTGGGACAGGGGGCAATCAGCCCCAGCATTTT.

This CDR3 is CAWGDRKATNTGELFF. The CDR3 nucleotides are TGTGCCTGGGGGGACAGAAAAGCGACGAACACCGGGGAGCTGTTTTTT. V usage is TRBV30 and J usage is TRBJ2-2; TRBD1 matches 7 bases. The CDR3 consists of 16 residues. Looked up from germline, CDR1 is GTSNPN and CDR2 is SVGIG (reference sequence). Trimming cost V 5 bases and J 0 bases; bases outside gene matches: 9.